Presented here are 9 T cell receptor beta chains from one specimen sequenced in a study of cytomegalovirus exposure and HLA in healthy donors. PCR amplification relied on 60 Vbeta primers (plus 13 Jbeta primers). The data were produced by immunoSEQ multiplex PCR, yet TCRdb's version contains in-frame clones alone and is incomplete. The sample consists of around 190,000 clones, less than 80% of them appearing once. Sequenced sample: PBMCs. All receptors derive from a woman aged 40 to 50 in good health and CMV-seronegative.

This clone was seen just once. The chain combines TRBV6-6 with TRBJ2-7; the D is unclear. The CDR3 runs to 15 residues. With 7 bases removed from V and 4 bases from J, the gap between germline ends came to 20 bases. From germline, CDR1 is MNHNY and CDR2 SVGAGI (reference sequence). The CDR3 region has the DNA TGTGCCAGCACCAAAACGGGTGTCAGCACTTACGAGCAGTACTTC. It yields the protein CASTKTGVSTYEQYF.

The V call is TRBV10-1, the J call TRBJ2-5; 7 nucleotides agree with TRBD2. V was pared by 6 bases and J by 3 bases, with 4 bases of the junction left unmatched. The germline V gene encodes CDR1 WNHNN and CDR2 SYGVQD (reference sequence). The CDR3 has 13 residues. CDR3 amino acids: CASRTLAEETQYF. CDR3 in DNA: TGCGCCAGCAGGACGCTAGCGGAAGAGACCCAGTACTTC.

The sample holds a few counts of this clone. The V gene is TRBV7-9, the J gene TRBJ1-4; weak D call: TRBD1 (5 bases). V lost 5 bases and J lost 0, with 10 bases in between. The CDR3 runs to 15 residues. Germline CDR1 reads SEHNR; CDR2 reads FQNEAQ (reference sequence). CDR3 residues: CASSRGGTTNEKLFF. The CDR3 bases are TGTGCCAGCAGCCGGGGGGGAACAACTAATGAAAAACTGTTTTTT.

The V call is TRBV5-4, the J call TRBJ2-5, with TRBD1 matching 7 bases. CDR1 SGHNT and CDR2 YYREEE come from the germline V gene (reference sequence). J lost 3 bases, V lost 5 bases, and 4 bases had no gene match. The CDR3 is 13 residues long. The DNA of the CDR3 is TGTGCCAGCAGTGGGACAGCCGAAGAGACCCAGTACTTC. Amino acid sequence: CASSGTAEETQYF. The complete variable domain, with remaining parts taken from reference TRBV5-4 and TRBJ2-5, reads ETGVTQSPTHLIKTRGQQVTLRCSSQSGHNTVSWYQQALGQGPQFIFQYYREEENGRGNFPPRFSGLQFPNYSSELNVNALELDDSALYLCASSGTAEETQYFGPGTRLLVL.

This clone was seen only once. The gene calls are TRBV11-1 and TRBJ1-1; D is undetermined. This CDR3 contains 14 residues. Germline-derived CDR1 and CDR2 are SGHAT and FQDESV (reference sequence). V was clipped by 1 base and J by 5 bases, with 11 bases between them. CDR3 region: CASSLVLGRTEAFF. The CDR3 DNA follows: TGTGCCAGCAGCTTAGTTTTAGGGAGGACTGAAGCTTTCTTT.

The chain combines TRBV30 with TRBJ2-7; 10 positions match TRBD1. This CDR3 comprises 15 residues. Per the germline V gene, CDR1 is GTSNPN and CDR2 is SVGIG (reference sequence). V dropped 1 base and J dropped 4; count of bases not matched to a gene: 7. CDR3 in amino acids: CAWSGSGTGVYEQYF. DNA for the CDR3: TGTGCCTGGAGTGGCTCCGGGACAGGGGTATACGAGCAGTACTTC.

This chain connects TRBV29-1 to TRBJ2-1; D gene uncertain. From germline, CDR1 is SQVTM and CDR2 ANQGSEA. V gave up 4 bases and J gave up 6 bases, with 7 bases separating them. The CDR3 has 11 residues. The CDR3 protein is CSVGPTNEQFF. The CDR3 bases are TGCAGCGTTGGCCCTACCAATGAGCAGTTCTTC.

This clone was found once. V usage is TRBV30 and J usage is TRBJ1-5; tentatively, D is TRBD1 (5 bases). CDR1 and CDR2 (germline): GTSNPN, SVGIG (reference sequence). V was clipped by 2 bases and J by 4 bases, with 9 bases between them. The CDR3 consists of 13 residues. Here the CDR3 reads CAWSPGVNQPQHF. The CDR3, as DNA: TGTGCCTGGAGTCCGGGGGTAAATCAGCCCCAGCATTTT. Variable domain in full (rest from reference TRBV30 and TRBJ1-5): SQTIHQWPATLVQPVGSPLSLECTVEGTSNPNLYWYRQAAGRGLQLLFYSVGIGQISSEVPQNLSASRPQDRQFILSSKKLLLSDSGFYLCAWSPGVNQPQHFGDGTRLSIL.

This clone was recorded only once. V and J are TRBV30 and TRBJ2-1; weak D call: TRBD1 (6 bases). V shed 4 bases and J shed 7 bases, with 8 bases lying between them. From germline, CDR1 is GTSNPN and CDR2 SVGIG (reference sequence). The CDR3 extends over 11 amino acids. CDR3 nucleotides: TGTGCCTGGACAAGGGGGAATGAGCAGTTCTTC. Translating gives CAWTRGNEQFF.